This TCR beta chain was identified in a study of T cells in Graves' hyperthyroidism and ophthalmopathy. Study-level findings and limits: Most clonotypes that expanded in the thyroid above 0.001 also showed up in blood.

This clonotype was found many times. Its specificity is unknown. Hyperthyroidism in the patients, aged 18 to 65, was newly diagnosed and under 2 months in duration. Not enrolled were patients with uncontrolled infection, other autoimmune disease, pregnancy or lactation. TCR beta CDR3 regions were amplified from RNA transcripts. Primed by the HTBI set, a first-round RT-PCR was run on the TCR CDR3. One entry per CDR3 protein, called by TCRdb with MiXCR from the multiplex PCR reads. This table holds a few hundred thousand distinct CDR3 sequences, 35% to 55% found once. CDR3 length equals 14 residues. The germline V gene has CDR1 SGHRS and CDR2 YFSETQ. Trimming stripped 5 bases from V and 4 bases from J, with 12 bases between.

The clonotype comes from a woman between 18 and 30 years old with Graves' hyperthyroidism. The rearrangement uses TRBV5-1 and TRBJ1-4, with a weak D call TRBD1 (5 bases). Sequenced input: peripheral blood or thyroid tissue (not recorded which). For the CDR3, the DNA is TGCGCCAGCAGTTCCGGGGCCCTTAATGAAAAACTGTTTTTT. Its protein is CASSSGALNEKLFF. Looking up the rest from reference TRBV5-1 and TRBJ1-4 gives the full variable domain: KAGVTQTPRYLIKTRGQQVTLSCSPISGHRSVSWYQQTPGQGLQFLFEYFSETQRNKGNFPGRFSGRQFSNSRSEMNVSTLELGDSALYLCASSSGALNEKLFFGSGTQLSVL.